Shown below are 3 T cell receptor beta chains from a single sample sequenced in a study of graft-versus-host responses after intestinal transplantation. The antigens for these receptors are not known. Method: immunoSEQ multiplex PCR; TCRdb's copy keeps in-frame clones and lacks some. The data hold 62,000 or so clones, with around nine tenths observed a single time. The source was unstimulated CD8+ T cells sorted from spleen or lymph node cells, collected before transplant. Receptor source: a human donor who was the organ donor for an intestinal transplant.

This chain connects TRBV27 to TRBJ1-2; TRBD1 matches at 7 bases. The junction had 13 bases not matched to a gene; V was cut back by 5 bases and J by 7 bases. The germline V gene encodes CDR1 MNHEY and CDR2 SMNVEV (reference sequence). The CDR3 spans 15 residues. CDR3 in DNA: TGTGCCAGCAGTGATCGACAGGGAGGAACTTCTGGCTACACCTTC. It codes for CASSDRQGGTSGYTF.

This chain connects TRBV13 to TRBJ2-1, with 11 bases identical to TRBD2. With V trimmed by 5 bases and J by 4 bases, 4 bases remained unmatched. Germline CDR1 and CDR2: PRHDT and FYEKMQ (reference sequence). The CDR3 covers 15 residues. CDR3 in amino acids: CASSRGTSGYNEQFF. The CDR3 region has the DNA TGTGCCAGCAGCCGAGGGACTAGCGGTTACAATGAGCAGTTCTTC.

The rearrangement joins TRBV30 to TRBJ1-4; unclear D gene. The ends were cut back, 1 base at V and 4 bases at J, with 10 bases in the middle. CDR1 and CDR2 (germline): GTSNPN, SVGIG (reference sequence). This CDR3 has 14 residues. CDR3 protein: CAWSEWQNNEKLFF. In DNA form, the CDR3 reads TGTGCCTGGAGTGAGTGGCAGAATAATGAAAAACTGTTTTTT. The whole variable domain, filled in from reference TRBV30 and TRBJ1-4, reads SQTIHQWPATLVQPVGSPLSLECTVEGTSNPNLYWYRQAAGRGLQLLFYSVGIGQISSEVPQNLSASRPQDRQFILSSKKLLLSDSGFYLCAWSEWQNNEKLFFGSGTQLSVL.